This TCR beta chain was captured by sequencing in a study of T cell responses to AZD1222 COVID-19 vaccine. General study points: Repertoire sampling was restricted to post-peak T cell response timepoints.

Clones were read by immunoSEQ multiplex PCR, and TCRdb kept only the in-frame ones, dropping some. Found here are approximately 110,000 clones, about four fifths of them singletons; the top ten hold approximately 9.4%. V lost 0 bases to trimming and J lost 3 bases, with 10 bases between them. The CDR3 has 15 residues. Germline V gives CDR1 SGHRS, CDR2 YFSETQ. Comments on this clone: Its antigen is unidentified.

This receptor was obtained from an adult in good health. Sequencing was performed on peripheral blood, taken on day 0 of AZD1222 vaccination. The J gene is TRBJ1-5, the V gene TRBV5-1, with a weak D call TRBD1 (5 bases). The CDR3 spells CASSLAPGLNQPQHF. In nucleotides, the CDR3 is TGCGCCAGCAGCTTGGCCCCAGGGCTCAATCAGCCCCAGCATTTT.